The 22 T cell receptor beta chains below were found in one sample sequenced in a study of OX40 agonist ivuxolimab in advanced cancers. The repertoire was sequenced with immunoSEQ multiplex PCR; TCRdb's copy has only in-frame clones and lacks some. The profile shows some 33,000 clones, 75% to 95% of them singletons. The sample was CD4+ or CD8+ T cells sorted from blood, taken in a trial of the OX40 agonist ivuxolimab. The origin of the receptors is an adult with an advanced solid tumor such as melanoma, head and neck, liver or kidney cancer.

The V gene is TRBV2, the J gene TRBJ1-1; 12 bases are a match to TRBD1. Per the germline V gene, CDR1 is SNHLY and CDR2 is FYNNEI. There are 14 residues in the CDR3. After removal of 7 bases from V and 9 bases from J, the junction contained 9 bases not matched to a gene. The DNA for the CDR3 is TGTGCCAGCATCGGGACAGGGGGCGTTCATCAAGCTTTCTTT. Residues: CASIGTGGVHQAFF.

The V call is TRBV9, the J call TRBJ1-3; 8 bases match TRBD1. V trimming: 3 bases; J trimming: 9 bases; junction bases outside the gene matches: 14. Germline V lookup: CDR1 SGDLS, CDR2 YYNGEE. This CDR3 contains 16 residues. CDR3 DNA: TGTGCCAGCAGCGAATATCTGGCAGGGGGCCTTTCCACCATATATTTT. This codes for CASSEYLAGGLSTIYF.

V gene TRBV2 combines with J gene TRBJ2-5, with unresolved D. Trimming removed 3 bases at V and 5 bases at J, with 10 bases between. The CDR3 totals 13 residues. Germline CDR1 reads SNHLY; CDR2 reads FYNNEI. The CDR3 reads CASSDMGWETQYF. The CDR3 coding sequence is TGTGCCAGCAGTGATATGGGCTGGGAGACCCAGTACTTC.

Comments on this clone: A read error may produce the germline difference seen at one junction end. This chain links TRBV7-7 with TRBJ2-5, with TRBD2 identical over 10 bases. This CDR3 spans 15 amino acids. Germline lookup yields CDR1 SSHAT and CDR2 FNYEAQ (reference sequence). CDR3 nucleotide sequence: TGTGCTAGCAGCTACCGACTAGCGGGTCAAGAGACCCAGTACTTC. Amino acid sequence: CASSYRLAGQETQYF.

The gene calls are TRBV2 and TRBJ2-5, with 13 bases matching TRBD2. The junction had 9 bases not matched to a gene; V was cut back by 6 bases and J by 5 bases. There are 16 residues in the CDR3. Germline-derived CDR1 and CDR2 are SNHLY and FYNNEI. Here the CDR3 reads CASSGSTSGGAETQYF. The CDR3 nucleotides read TGTGCCAGCAGCGGAAGTACTAGCGGGGGGGCGGAGACCCAGTACTTC.

V gene TRBV4-3 combines with J gene TRBJ2-7; D is possibly TRBD2 (5 bases). Germline lookup yields CDR1 LGHNA and CDR2 YSLEER. V lost 0 bases, J lost 5 bases, and 11 bases lay in between. CDR3 length equals 14 residues. Here the CDR3 DNA reads TGCGCCAGCAGCCAAGACGAGGGCAGCGACGAGCAGTACTTC. Translating it yields CASSQDEGSDEQYF.

V and J are TRBV19 and TRBJ1-5; 7 positions agree with TRBD1. V dropped 5 bases and J dropped 6; count of bases not matched to a gene: 4. The CDR3 totals 13 residues. Germline V gives CDR1 LNHDA, CDR2 SQIVND (reference sequence). The CDR3 region has the DNA TGTGCCAGTAGTTACGCAGGGGGTCAGCCCCAGCATTTT. As protein: CASSYAGGQPQHF.

The chain employs TRBV11-2 and TRBJ2-7, with 7 bases lining up with TRBD1. The CDR3 covers 15 residues. Germline assignment: CDR1 SGHAT and CDR2 FQNNGV. Germline trimming cut 1 base from V and 9 bases from J; bases unmatched to any gene: 12. The CDR3 region is CASSLGGGGRNGQYF. The CDR3 region has the DNA TGTGCCAGCAGCTTAGGAGGGGGCGGCCGGAATGGGCAGTACTTC.

CDR3 amino acids: CASSLGAWGADTGELFF. CDR3 nucleotide sequence: TGTGCCAGCAGCTTGGGGGCTTGGGGCGCGGACACCGGGGAGCTGTTTTTT. The rearrangement links TRBV7-9 to TRBJ2-2, with a weak D call TRBD1 (6 bases). This CDR3 spans 17 amino acids. V dropped 3 bases and J dropped 3 bases, with 17 bases sitting between them. CDR1 is SEHNR, CDR2 FQNEAQ, per germline (reference sequence). The full variable domain, completed using reference TRBV7-9 and TRBJ2-2, is DTGVSQNPRHKITKRGQNVTFRCDPISEHNRLYWYRQTLGQGPEFLTYFQNEAQLEKSRLLSDRFSAERPKGSFSTLEIQRTEQGDSAMYLCASSLGAWGADTGELFFGEGSRLTVL.

The chain has TRBV2 and TRBJ1-5; D is ambiguous. CDR1 is SNHLY, CDR2 FYNNEI, per germline. V was pared by 0 bases and J by 2 bases, with 5 bases between. There are 14 residues in the CDR3. The CDR3 loop reads CASSEAGGNQPQHF. The CDR3 nucleotides are TGTGCCAGCAGTGAAGCGGGAGGCAATCAGCCCCAGCATTTT.

This clone was counted once. The rearrangement links TRBV30 to TRBJ2-1; no clear D. Germline CDR1 is GTSNPN and CDR2 is SVGIG (reference sequence). Trimming took 4 bases from V and 6 from J, leaving 13 bases between them. CDR3 length equals 13 residues. CDR3 sequence reads: CAWKLSGPNEQFF. CDR3 in DNA: TGTGCCTGGAAACTTTCTGGGCCCAATGAGCAGTTCTTC.

The chain combines TRBV9 with TRBJ1-4; TRBD1 aligns across 7 bases. After removal of 8 bases from V and 8 bases from J, the junction contained 15 bases not matched to a gene. The CDR3 is 15 amino acids. Germline assignment: CDR1 SGDLS and CDR2 YYNGEE. CDR3 residues: CASAPSGGLGEKLFF. Here the CDR3 DNA reads TGTGCCAGTGCTCCCTCAGGGGGGTTAGGAGAAAAACTGTTTTTT. Complete variable domain (other parts from reference TRBV9 and TRBJ1-4): DSGVTQTPKHLITATGQRVTLRCSPRSGDLSVYWYQQSLDQGLQFLIQYYNGEERAKGNILERFSAQQFPDLHSELNLSSLELGDSALYFCASAPSGGLGEKLFFGSGTQLSVL.

This chain connects TRBV4-1 to TRBJ2-3; TRBD1 matches 7 bases. Unmatched junction bases numbered 14, after V lost 1 base and J lost 7 bases. The CDR3 runs to 17 residues. Per germline, CDR1 MGHRA and CDR2 YSYEKL. CDR3 loop: CASSQGWTGPQGNTQYF. DNA of the CDR3: TGCGCCAGCAGCCAAGGATGGACAGGACCTCAGGGGAATACGCAGTATTTT.

The chain employs TRBV15 and TRBJ1-1; D remains ambiguous. Germline CDR1 is LNHNV and CDR2 is YYDKDF (reference sequence). V shed 1 base and J shed 1 base, with 7 bases lying between them. The CDR3 has 14 amino acids. DNA of the CDR3: TGTGCCACCAGCAGAGCTGTGAGGAACACTGAAGCTTTCTTT. This codes for CATSRAVRNTEAFF.

V is TRBV7-9 and J is TRBJ2-2; D might be TRBD1 (6 bases). Germline V CDR1 and CDR2: SEHNR, FQNEAQ (reference sequence). The CDR3 covers 15 residues. Deletions cut 4 bases from V and 5 bases from J, with 14 bases between. The CDR3 DNA reads as TGTGCCAGCAGCTCCACACAGGGTAGGACCGGGGAGCTGTTTTTT. Protein product: CASSSTQGRTGELFF.

The V and J genes are TRBV30 and TRBJ1-2; D is unresolved. There are 12 residues in the CDR3. CDR1 is GTSNPN, CDR2 SVGIG, per germline (reference sequence). V lost 1 base to trimming and J lost 6 bases, with 9 bases between them. In nucleotides, the CDR3 is TGTGCCTGGAGTGAAGTCAGCCATGGCTACACCTTC. Its protein is CAWSEVSHGYTF.

The V and J genes are TRBV29-1 and TRBJ1-1; tentatively, D is TRBD1 (5 bases). Germline CDR1 and CDR2: SQVTM and ANQGSEA. V was cut by 4 bases and J by 4 bases, with 16 bases left in between. The CDR3 is 14 residues long. The CDR3 loop reads CSVGSAGSGTEAFF. DNA of the CDR3: TGCAGCGTTGGTTCGGCAGGGTCGGGCACTGAAGCTTTCTTT.

The chain recombines TRBV6-5 with TRBJ1-1, with D tentatively TRBD1 (5 bases). V was shortened by 0 bases and J by 1 base, with 9 bases between the two germline ends. The CDR3 consists of 15 residues. Germline values: CDR1 MNHEY, CDR2 SVGAGI. CDR3 region: CASSYSWGTNTEAFF. CDR3 DNA: TGTGCCAGCAGTTACTCGTGGGGGACGAACACTGAAGCTTTCTTT.

The chain joins TRBV19 to TRBJ2-7; the D gene is possibly TRBD1 (5 bases). Per germline, CDR1 LNHDA and CDR2 SQIVND (reference sequence). V lost 4 bases, J lost 2 bases, and 12 bases lay in between. This CDR3 spans 14 amino acids. Here the CDR3 reads CASSTYTGPYEQYF. CDR3 nucleotide sequence: TGTGCCAGTAGTACATATACAGGCCCCTACGAGCAGTACTTC.

The chain recombines TRBV27 with TRBJ2-5; TRBD1 is a possible D gene (6 bases). Trimming removed 3 bases at V and 5 bases at J, with 13 bases between. CDR3 length: 14 amino acids. CDR1 is MNHEY, CDR2 SMNVEV, per germline (reference sequence). The CDR3 here is CASSFGPQGETQYF. The CDR3 DNA reads as TGTGCCAGCAGTTTTGGGCCCCAGGGGGAGACCCAGTACTTC.

The chain has TRBV4-1 and TRBJ2-7, with 8 bases lining up with TRBD1. Germline CDR1 MGHRA, CDR2 YSYEKL. V gave up 1 base and J gave up 2 bases; unmatched junction bases: 1. The CDR3 has 14 residues. The CDR3 region is CASSQGTGTYEQYV. The CDR3 DNA sequence: TGCGCCAGCAGCCAAGGGACAGGGACCTACGAGCAGTACGTC.

This rearrangement joins TRBV13 to TRBJ2-1; 8 positions agree with TRBD1. Per germline, CDR1 PRHDT and CDR2 FYEKMQ (reference sequence). The CDR3 loop spans 15 amino acids. The V and J ends lost 5 bases and 3 bases, in that order; junction bases with no gene match: 6. CDR3 nucleotides: TGTGCCAGCAGCGAAGGACAGGGAATCTACAATGAGCAGTTCTTC. Translating it yields CASSEGQGIYNEQFF. The full variable domain, completed using reference TRBV13 and TRBJ2-1, is AAGVIQSPRHLIKEKRETATLKCYPIPRHDTVYWYQQGPGQDPQFLISFYEKMQSDKGSIPDRFSAQQFSDYHSELNMSSLELGDSALYFCASSEGQGIYNEQFFGPGTRLTVL.